This entry lists 26 T cell receptor beta chains sequenced from one sample in a study of blood T cell repertoires in COVID-19. Produced via immunoSEQ multiplex PCR; TCRdb's table is partial and in-frame only. This sample yields 200,000 to 250,000 clones, of which over 70% are seen a single time; 7.2% belongs to the top ten. The sequencing sample was made of peripheral blood. The receptor source for this set is a woman in her sixties or seventies with acute or convalescent COVID-19.

V usage is TRBV24-1 and J usage is TRBJ2-3; tentative D call: TRBD2 (5 bases). Germline values: CDR1 KGHDR, CDR2 SFDVKD. V gave up 3 bases and J gave up 1 base, with 10 bases separating them. The CDR3 is 15 residues long. The CDR3: CATSDPGYGTDTQYF. In DNA, the CDR3 is TGTGCCACCAGTGATCCGGGGTACGGCACAGATACGCAGTATTTT.

V gene TRBV14 combines with J gene TRBJ2-6; 9 bases fit TRBD1. CDR1 is SGHDN and CDR2 is FVKESK in the germline V gene. V was clipped by 3 bases and J by 4 bases; unmatched bases: 7. The CDR3 runs to 17 residues. CDR3 nucleotides: TGTGCCAGCAGCCACCTACAGGGGGCGGGGGGGGCCAACGTCCTGACTTTC. Amino acid sequence: CASSHLQGAGGANVLTF. Using reference TRBV14 and TRBJ2-6 for the parts outside the CDR3, the full variable domain is EAGVTQFPSHSVIEKGQTVTLRCDPISGHDNLYWYRRVMGKEIKFLLHFVKESKQDESGMPNNRFLAERTGGTYSTLKVQPAELEDSGVYFCASSHLQGAGGANVLTFGAGSRLTVL.

The chain combines TRBV2 with TRBJ1-1; no definite D call. V was trimmed by 3 bases and J by 0 bases, leaving 5 bases between them. CDR3 size: 13 residues. The germline V gene has CDR1 SNHLY and CDR2 FYNNEI. The CDR3 DNA is TGTGCCAGCAGTGACGTAGTGAACACTGAAGCTTTCTTT. Protein: CASSDVVNTEAFF.

This clone was seen only a few times. The chain recombines TRBV19 with TRBJ1-2; the D gene is possibly TRBD1 (5 bases). CDR1 is LNHDA, CDR2 SQIVND, per germline (reference sequence). The CDR3 is made up of 14 amino acids. V lost 6 bases, J lost 4 bases, and 15 bases lay in between. CDR3 coding DNA: TGTGCCAGTAGACCGGGGGGGTCTGGCTATGGCTACACCTTC. Protein product: CASRPGGSGYGYTF. Looking up the rest from reference TRBV19 and TRBJ1-2 gives the full variable domain: DGGITQSPKYLFRKEGQNVTLSCEQNLNHDAMYWYRQDPGQGLRLIYYSQIVNDFQKGDIAEGYSVSREKKESFPLTVTSAQKNPTAFYLCASRPGGSGYGYTFGSGTRLTVV.

This sequence joins TRBV2 and TRBJ2-5; D gene uncertain. Looked up from germline, CDR1 is SNHLY and CDR2 is FYNNEI. The CDR3 length is 12 residues. The V gene lost 2 bases and the J gene lost 9 bases, with 10 bases spanning the gap. The CDR3 sequence: CASSELRAAQYF. CDR3 coding DNA: TGTGCCAGCAGTGAATTGCGTGCGGCCCAGTACTTC.

The CDR3, as DNA: TGTGCCAGCAGACAGGGAAGGGTTAGGGAAGAGACCCAGTACTTC. This gives the protein CASRQGRVREETQYF. The chain is built from TRBV6-6 and TRBJ2-5; TRBD1 might be the D (6 bases). CDR3 length: 15 residues. Trimming stripped 6 bases from V and 3 bases from J, with 17 bases between. Germline values: CDR1 MNHNY, CDR2 SVGAGI (reference sequence).

CDR3 DNA sequence: TGTGCCAGCATCAAAAATCCTGGGGCAGGGGAAGAGACCCAGTACTTC. Translating it yields CASIKNPGAGEETQYF. V is TRBV7-8 and J is TRBJ2-5; a possible D gene is TRBD1 (6 bases). With 7 bases removed from V and 3 bases from J, the gap between germline ends came to 21 bases. The CDR3 sequence is 16 residues long. CDR1 and CDR2 (germline): SGHVS, FQNEAQ.

This chain links TRBV5-8 with TRBJ2-6, with 15 nucleotides matching TRBD2. Germline CDR1 SGHTS, CDR2 YDEGEE. The V segment lost 3 bases and the J segment 3 bases; nucleotides outside the gene matches: 7. The CDR3 covers 19 residues. This chain's CDR3 is CASSSIGLAGGRGANVLTF. The CDR3 nucleotides are TGTGCCAGCAGCTCGATCGGACTAGCGGGGGGGCGTGGGGCCAACGTCCTGACTTTC.

This clone was found once. The chain combines TRBV7-6 with TRBJ2-3, with 7 bases matching TRBD2. The CDR3 covers 15 residues. V was pared by 1 base and J by 7 bases, with 8 bases of the junction left unmatched. Germline assignment: CDR1 SGHVS and CDR2 FNYEAQ. The CDR3 DNA reads TGTGCCAGCAGCTTAGAGGGGACTATCATAAATACGCAGTATTTT. Its protein product is CASSLEGTIINTQYF.

CDR3: CASSLRRQGYGYTF. CDR3 bases: TGTGCCAGCAGCTTACGGCGACAGGGCTATGGCTACACCTTC. The rearrangement uses TRBV11-2 and TRBJ1-2; 7 bases line up with TRBD1. The CDR3 contains 14 residues. Germline loops: CDR1 SGHAT, CDR2 FQNNGV. Unmatched junction bases numbered 4, after V lost 2 bases and J lost 4 bases.

The rearrangement links TRBV19 to TRBJ2-1, with a tentative D call TRBD2 (6 bases). The CDR3 totals 14 residues. Trimming took 4 bases from V and 5 from J, leaving 12 bases between them. CDR1 is LNHDA, CDR2 SQIVND, per germline (reference sequence). Here the CDR3 DNA reads TGTGCCAGTAGTAGGATAGCGGCAAACAATGAGCAGTTCTTC. It encodes CASSRIAANNEQFF. The full variable domain, its missing parts supplied by reference TRBV19 and TRBJ2-1, is DGGITQSPKYLFRKEGQNVTLSCEQNLNHDAMYWYRQDPGQGLRLIYYSQIVNDFQKGDIAEGYSVSREKKESFPLTVTSAQKNPTAFYLCASSRIAANNEQFFGPGTRLTVL.

V is TRBV3-1 (or the pseudogene TRBV3-2) and J is TRBJ2-1, with D maybe TRBD2 (7 bases). Germline loops: CDR1 LGHDT, CDR2 YNNKEL (reference sequence). The length of the CDR3 is 15 residues. V was pared by 5 bases and J by 7 bases, with 18 bases between. CDR3 residues: CASSGRGGRRNEQFF. CDR3 nucleotides: TGTGCCAGCAGCGGGAGGGGGGGGAGAAGGAATGAGCAGTTCTTC.

The V gene is TRBV5-1, the J gene TRBJ1-1; D call uncertain. The V end was cut by 0 bases, the J end by 6 bases, with 15 bases between. The CDR3 spans 15 residues. Germline CDR1 reads SGHRS; CDR2 reads YFSETQ. CDR3 protein: CASSLAKGVGAEAFF. CDR3 sequence (DNA): TGCGCCAGCAGCTTGGCCAAAGGTGTGGGCGCTGAAGCTTTCTTT.

V gene TRBV6-5 combines with J gene TRBJ1-2, with no clear D. CDR1 is MNHEY, CDR2 SVGAGI, per germline. The V end lost 5 bases, the J end lost 0 bases, and 10 bases lay between the germline ends. This CDR3 is 14 amino acids long. CDR3 loop: CASSLRLSNYGYTF. In nucleotides, the CDR3 is TGTGCCAGCAGTCTTCGACTTTCTAACTATGGCTACACCTTC.

The V and J genes are TRBV5-4 and TRBJ2-1; TRBD1 matches 9 bases. CDR1 and CDR2 from the germline V gene are SGHNT and YYREEE (reference sequence). Losses at the gene ends were 4 bases for V and 7 bases for J; bases not matched to a gene: 9. The CDR3 extends over 15 amino acids. For the CDR3, the DNA is TGTGCCAGCAGCCGGGGGACAGGGTTGGGGAATGAGCAGTTCTTC. Protein sequence: CASSRGTGLGNEQFF.

The rearrangement uses TRBV20-1 and TRBJ2-1; D unclear. There are 11 residues in the CDR3. V was pared by 5 bases and J by 7 bases, with 9 bases between. CDR1 and CDR2 (germline): DFQATT, SNEGSKA (reference sequence). The CDR3: CSAQPENEQFF. Here the CDR3 DNA reads TGCAGTGCTCAACCGGAGAATGAGCAGTTCTTC.

This chain links TRBV6-2 or TRBV6-3 with TRBJ2-2; D is possibly TRBD1 (5 bases). V was cut by 0 bases and J by 7 bases, with 9 bases left in between. This CDR3 has 14 residues. Germline V CDR1 and CDR2: MNHEY, SVGEGT. The CDR3 sequence: CASSYSRQFGELFF. CDR3 sequence (DNA): TGTGCCAGCAGTTACTCTAGACAGTTCGGGGAGCTGTTTTTT.

This clone was detected a few times. This chain joins TRBV5-1 and TRBJ1-1, with 9 bases fitting TRBD1. The V gene's germline CDR1 is SGHRS and CDR2 YFSETQ. The V and J ends lost 4 bases and 10 bases, in that order; junction bases with no gene match: 14. The CDR3 contains 15 residues. CDR3 nucleotides: TGCGCCAGCAGCCCGGGACAGGGAATCGCGGGGGGAGCTTTCTTT. It is translated as CASSPGQGIAGGAFF.

There are a few counts of this clone. The gene calls are TRBV6-6 and TRBJ2-3, with 8 bases matching TRBD2. The germline V gene has CDR1 MNHNY and CDR2 SVGAGI (reference sequence). The trim removed 4 bases at V and 4 bases at J, leaving 7 bases unmatched. This CDR3 comprises 15 residues. CDR3 nucleotides: TGTGCCAGCAGTTCAGGAGCGGGGGACCCAGATACGCAGTATTTT. Its translation is CASSSGAGDPDTQYF.

The chain recombines TRBV18 with TRBJ2-4; 7 bases fit TRBD2. Germline assignment: CDR1 KGHSH and CDR2 LQKENI. The CDR3 loop spans 15 amino acids. J gave up 5 bases and V 0 bases, and 4 bases lay outside the gene matches. CDR3 region: CASSPPGGSENIQYF. The DNA of the CDR3 is TGTGCCAGCTCACCACCGGGAGGGTCGGAAAACATTCAGTACTTC.

The CDR3 is CASSIGAGGELFF. CDR3 DNA sequence: TGTGCCAGTAGTATAGGGGCGGGCGGGGAGCTGTTTTTT. The chain is built from TRBV19 and TRBJ2-2; D possibly corresponds to TRBD2 (5 bases). The CDR3 is made up of 13 amino acids. V lost 1 base and J 7 bases, leaving 7 bases between the germline ends. The V gene's germline CDR1 is LNHDA and CDR2 SQIVND (reference sequence).

The chain has TRBV3-1 (or the pseudogene TRBV3-2) and TRBJ1-2; perhaps TRBD1 as D (5 bases). This CDR3 has 13 amino acids. With 3 bases removed from V and 6 bases from J, the gap between germline ends came to 11 bases. The germline V gene encodes CDR1 LGHDT and CDR2 YNNKEL (reference sequence). The CDR3 region is CASSHQGVNGYTF. CDR3 DNA: TGTGCCAGCAGCCACCAGGGCGTGAATGGCTACACCTTC.

This chain links TRBV6-6 with TRBJ1-1; 10 bases are shared with TRBD1. From germline, CDR1 is MNHNY and CDR2 SVGAGI (reference sequence). This CDR3 region has 15 residues. After removal of 8 bases from V and 0 bases from J, the junction contained 6 bases not matched to a gene. In nucleotides, the CDR3 is TGTGCCAGCGTTACGGGACAGGGGATGAACACTGAAGCTTTCTTT. Translation gives CASVTGQGMNTEAFF.

This clone was recorded a few times. The chain has TRBV19 and TRBJ2-4; 7 bases are shared with TRBD1. The V segment lost 9 bases and the J segment 5 bases; nucleotides outside the gene matches: 13. Germline CDR1 reads LNHDA; CDR2 reads SQIVND (reference sequence). The CDR3 is made up of 15 amino acids. CDR3 region: CASKRGGQGENIQYF. The CDR3 DNA follows: TGTGCCAGCAAAAGGGGTGGGCAGGGGGAAAACATTCAGTACTTC.

This clone was recorded once. The chain is built from TRBV27 and TRBJ2-5; 10 bases agree with TRBD1. Trimming cost V 7 bases and J 2 bases; bases outside gene matches: 16. The CDR3 contains 18 residues. Per the germline V gene, CDR1 is MNHEY and CDR2 is SMNVEV (reference sequence). CDR3 bases: TGTGCCAGCACCCTCCGAGGGTTCGGGACAGGGGTACAAGAGACCCAGTACTTC. It is translated as CASTLRGFGTGVQETQYF.

The chain links TRBV10-2 to TRBJ2-3, with 7 positions matching TRBD2. From germline, CDR1 is WSHSY and CDR2 SAAADI. There are 13 residues in the CDR3. V trimming: 7 bases; J trimming: 3 bases; junction bases outside the gene matches: 4. The CDR3 protein is CASMTGGTDTQYF. The CDR3 nucleotides read TGCGCCAGCATGACGGGGGGAACAGATACGCAGTATTTT.